These T cell receptor beta chains were read from a single sample in a study of cytomegalovirus exposure and HLA in healthy donors. Libraries were prepared by immunoSEQ multiplex PCR; TCRdb keeps only in-frame clonotypes and omits some of them. The sample consists of some 150,000 clones, under 85% of them appearing once. The sequenced material came from PBMCs. Receptors originate from a female donor in good health and CMV-seronegative. CDR3s include the opening cysteine and the closing phenylalanine or tryptophan. Fields, in order: clone size, D gene, J gene, V gene, CDR3 DNA, CDR3 protein. The D gene is left open where the match is weak. Size values are once, few and many counts, or a class for expanded clones, and some rows have none.

clone_size: -
d_call: TRBD1
j_call: TRBJ1-1
v_call: TRBV7-9
cdr3_nt: TGTGCCAGCAGCTCCAGCAGGAACAGGGGGTTAATGAACACTGAAGCTTTCTTT
cdr3_aa: CASSSSRNRGLMNTEAFF

clone_size: -
d_call: -
j_call: TRBJ1-2
v_call: TRBV30
cdr3_nt: TGTGCCTGGAGTACCTCGGACACTCTCTATGGCTACACCTTC
cdr3_aa: CAWSTSDTLYGYTF

clone_size: once
d_call: -
j_call: TRBJ1-1
v_call: TRBV30
cdr3_nt: TGTGCCTGGAGTGTACTCGGCAGGGGGAACACTGAAGCTTTCTTT
cdr3_aa: CAWSVLGRGNTEAFF

clone_size: -
d_call: -
j_call: TRBJ1-5
v_call: TRBV30
cdr3_nt: TGTGCCTGGAGTGTACAGGAGTCTTATAGCAATCAGCCCCAGCATTTT
cdr3_aa: CAWSVQESYSNQPQHF

clone_size: -
d_call: -
j_call: TRBJ2-2
v_call: TRBV27
cdr3_nt: TGTGCCAGCAGTTTCCACCGGGACACCGGGGAGCTGTTTTTT
cdr3_aa: CASSFHRDTGELFF

clone_size: -
d_call: TRBD1
j_call: TRBJ2-1
v_call: TRBV10-3
cdr3_nt: TGTGCCACCGAGGGACAGGGGTCAAACAATGAGCAGTTCTTC
cdr3_aa: CATEGQGSNNEQFF

clone_size: once
d_call: TRBD1
j_call: TRBJ2-7
v_call: TRBV10-3
cdr3_nt: TGTGCCATCAGTCTGACAGGGAGCGGCTACGAGCAGTACTTC
cdr3_aa: CAISLTGSGYEQYF

clone_size: -
d_call: -
j_call: TRBJ2-7
v_call: TRBV5-8
cdr3_nt: TGTGCCAGCAGTGCGTACCCCTCCTACGAGCAGTACTTC
cdr3_aa: CASSAYPSYEQYF

clone_size: few
d_call: -
j_call: TRBJ1-1
v_call: TRBV11-2
cdr3_nt: TGTGCCAGCAGCTTAGAGTTCGGGGGTCGCACTGAAGCTTTCTTT
cdr3_aa: CASSLEFGGRTEAFF

clone_size: once
d_call: TRBD1
j_call: TRBJ1-3
v_call: TRBV7-3
cdr3_nt: TGTGCCAGCAGCTCCACAGGGGGCTCTGGAAACACCATATATTTT
cdr3_aa: CASSSTGGSGNTIYF

clone_size: -
d_call: -
j_call: TRBJ2-7
v_call: TRBV7-9
cdr3_nt: TGTGCCAGCAGCTTAGGTTGGGGACTGATCTACGAGCAGTACTTC
cdr3_aa: CASSLGWGLIYEQYF

clone_size: -
d_call: -
j_call: TRBJ2-7
v_call: TRBV7-9
cdr3_nt: TGTGCCAGCAGCCCAGGGGGGGAGCAGTACTTC
cdr3_aa: CASSPGGEQYF

clone_size: -
d_call: TRBD1
j_call: TRBJ2-5
v_call: TRBV14
cdr3_nt: TGTGCCAGCAGCCAAGGCGACAGGGGGTTTTATGAGACCCAGTACTTC
cdr3_aa: CASSQGDRGFYETQYF

clone_size: -
d_call: TRBD2
j_call: TRBJ2-3
v_call: TRBV7-2
cdr3_nt: TGTGCCAGCAGCTTAGAGGGTGGAGGACTAGCGGGGGTTGGAGATACGCAGTATTTT
cdr3_aa: CASSLEGGGLAGVGDTQYF

clone_size: -
d_call: TRBD2
j_call: TRBJ2-1
v_call: TRBV7-8
cdr3_nt: TGTGCCAGCAGCCCAAGACTAGCGGACCCCTACAATGAGCAGTTCTTC
cdr3_aa: CASSPRLADPYNEQFF

clone_size: -
d_call: TRBD1
j_call: TRBJ1-1
v_call: TRBV2
cdr3_nt: TGTGCCAGCAACTACAGGGGCTTGAACACTGAAGCTTTCTTT
cdr3_aa: CASNYRGLNTEAFF

clone_size: once
d_call: TRBD2
j_call: TRBJ2-7
v_call: TRBV5-4
cdr3_nt: TGTGCCAGCAGCTTGGCACCTAGCGGGAGTGGTTACGAGCAGTACTTC
cdr3_aa: CASSLAPSGSGYEQYF

clone_size: -
d_call: -
j_call: TRBJ1-6
v_call: TRBV6-5
cdr3_nt: TGTGCCAGCACTGTCGAGAGCTCCTATAATTCACCCCTCCACTTT
cdr3_aa: CASTVESSYNSPLHF

clone_size: -
d_call: TRBD1
j_call: TRBJ1-2
v_call: TRBV18
cdr3_nt: TGTGCCAGCTCACCCCAAGGACAGGGGAACTATGGCTACACCTTC
cdr3_aa: CASSPQGQGNYGYTF

clone_size: -
d_call: TRBD1
j_call: TRBJ1-5
v_call: TRBV28
cdr3_nt: TGTGCCAGCAGGGCAGGGGGCGATGGTCAGCCCCAGCATTTT
cdr3_aa: CASRAGGDGQPQHF

clone_size: -
d_call: TRBD2
j_call: TRBJ2-4
v_call: TRBV18
cdr3_nt: TGTGCCAGCTCACCAGGGGACTACCCCGGGGTTATTCAGTACTTC
cdr3_aa: CASSPGDYPGVIQYF

clone_size: -
d_call: TRBD1
j_call: TRBJ1-2
v_call: TRBV28
cdr3_nt: TGTGCCAGCAGTTGGGACAGGGTGGATGGCTACACCTTC
cdr3_aa: CASSWDRVDGYTF

clone_size: few
d_call: -
j_call: TRBJ1-4
v_call: TRBV19
cdr3_nt: TGTGCCAGTAGTAGCCCGGGGGATGGTGAAAAACTGTTTTTT
cdr3_aa: CASSSPGDGEKLFF

clone_size: -
d_call: TRBD2
j_call: TRBJ2-7
v_call: TRBV4-1
cdr3_nt: TGCGCCAGCAGCCAAACTAGCGGGACCTACGAGCAGTACTTC
cdr3_aa: CASSQTSGTYEQYF

clone_size: -
d_call: -
j_call: TRBJ1-5
v_call: TRBV6-5
cdr3_nt: TGTGCCAGCAAGCGGGGCCGGAGCGATCAGCCCCAGCATTTT
cdr3_aa: CASKRGRSDQPQHF

clone_size: -
d_call: -
j_call: TRBJ2-1
v_call: TRBV15
cdr3_nt: TGTGCCACCAGCAGCGGCAGGCCTTACAGCTCCTACAATGAGCAGTTCTTC
cdr3_aa: CATSSGRPYSSYNEQFF

clone_size: -
d_call: -
j_call: TRBJ1-5
v_call: TRBV7-4
cdr3_nt: TGTGCCAGCAGCTTAGTAACCGGGAAAGTGGATCAGCCCCAGCATTTT
cdr3_aa: CASSLVTGKVDQPQHF

clone_size: -
d_call: TRBD1
j_call: TRBJ2-7
v_call: TRBV27
cdr3_nt: TGTGCCAGCAGTTTATCGGGACAGGGCCTCGCACGGTACTTC
cdr3_aa: CASSLSGQGLARYF

clone_size: -
d_call: -
j_call: TRBJ1-3
v_call: TRBV14
cdr3_nt: TGTGCCAGCAGCCAAGCTGGCAGCTCTGGAAACACCATATATTTT
cdr3_aa: CASSQAGSSGNTIYF

clone_size: few
d_call: -
j_call: TRBJ1-2
v_call: TRBV11-2
cdr3_nt: TGTGCCAGCAGCTCGAGCCGGGACAAGCTTCGCCTCCCTAACTATGGCTACACCTTC
cdr3_aa: CASSSSRDKLRLPNYGYTF

clone_size: -
d_call: TRBD1
j_call: TRBJ2-7
v_call: TRBV7-9
cdr3_nt: TGTGCCAGCACCCGGACAGGGGGCAACGAGCAGTACTTC
cdr3_aa: CASTRTGGNEQYF

clone_size: -
d_call: -
j_call: TRBJ2-7
v_call: TRBV28
cdr3_nt: TGTGCCAGCAGTTTATCCGGCGGGGTCTCCTACGAGCAGTACTTC
cdr3_aa: CASSLSGGVSYEQYF

clone_size: -
d_call: TRBD1
j_call: TRBJ2-5
v_call: TRBV4-2
cdr3_nt: TGTGCCAACAGCCACCTCGACAGGGGAGTAGAGACCCAGTACTTC
cdr3_aa: CANSHLDRGVETQYF

clone_size: -
d_call: -
j_call: TRBJ1-1
v_call: TRBV4-1
cdr3_nt: TGCGCCAGCAGCCAAGCCCAGGGAAACTCTGAAGCTTTCTTT
cdr3_aa: CASSQAQGNSEAFF

clone_size: -
d_call: TRBD2
j_call: TRBJ2-7
v_call: TRBV5-1
cdr3_nt: TGCGCCAGCAGCTTGGAGGGCCTAGCGGGGGGATACGAGCAGTACTTC
cdr3_aa: CASSLEGLAGGYEQYF

clone_size: -
d_call: -
j_call: TRBJ1-1
v_call: TRBV4-1
cdr3_nt: TGCGCCAGCAGCCAAGATGGTTACAGGGAGGGAAACACTGAAGCTTTCTTT
cdr3_aa: CASSQDGYREGNTEAFF

clone_size: few
d_call: -
j_call: TRBJ2-5
v_call: TRBV12-2
cdr3_nt: TGTGCAAGTCGCTTAGTAGATGAGTATTTCCGACCGGGACTAGCGGTGGAGTACCAAGAGACCCAGTACTTC
cdr3_aa: CASRLVDEYFRPGLAVEYQETQYF

clone_size: once
d_call: -
j_call: TRBJ2-7
v_call: TRBV5-1
cdr3_nt: TGCGCCAGCAGCCCTCCGGCGGGGGCCCCCCCCGAGCAGTACTTC
cdr3_aa: CASSPPAGAPPEQYF

clone_size: -
d_call: TRBD1
j_call: TRBJ2-3
v_call: TRBV6-1
cdr3_nt: TGCGCCAGCAGTGAACAGGGGTTCACAGATACGCAGTATTTT
cdr3_aa: CASSEQGFTDTQYF

clone_size: -
d_call: TRBD2
j_call: TRBJ2-7
v_call: TRBV5-1
cdr3_nt: TGCGCCAGCAGCGTCGCGGGAGCAGCCTACGAGCAGTACTTC
cdr3_aa: CASSVAGAAYEQYF

clone_size: -
d_call: TRBD2
j_call: TRBJ2-5
v_call: TRBV14
cdr3_nt: TGTGCCAGCAGCCTACTTGCGGGGGGTGCGGAGACCCAGTACTTC
cdr3_aa: CASSLLAGGAETQYF

clone_size: -
d_call: -
j_call: TRBJ2-1
v_call: TRBV6-5
cdr3_nt: TGTGTCAGCAGCACGCCGGGACACCTCTTTAATGAGCAGTTCTTC
cdr3_aa: CVSSTPGHLFNEQFF

clone_size: -
d_call: TRBD1
j_call: TRBJ2-1
v_call: TRBV30
cdr3_nt: TGTGCCTGCACTGGACAGGGTGACCGGCATGAGCAGTTCTTC
cdr3_aa: CACTGQGDRHEQFF

clone_size: once
d_call: TRBD1
j_call: TRBJ1-1
v_call: TRBV25-1
cdr3_nt: TGTGCCAGCAGTCTACAGGGGGGGAACACTGAAGCTTTCTTT
cdr3_aa: CASSLQGGNTEAFF

clone_size: -
d_call: -
j_call: TRBJ1-6
v_call: TRBV5-1
cdr3_nt: TGCGCCAGCAGCGATGACCTCACGGGTTCACCCCTCCACTTT
cdr3_aa: CASSDDLTGSPLHF

clone_size: -
d_call: TRBD1
j_call: TRBJ2-1
v_call: TRBV28
cdr3_nt: TGTGCCAGCATCCCCTGGGGCAGGGACAGCTCCTACAATGAGCAGTTCTTC
cdr3_aa: CASIPWGRDSSYNEQFF

clone_size: -
d_call: TRBD1
j_call: TRBJ2-6
v_call: TRBV5-1
cdr3_nt: TGCGCCAGCAGCTTGACAGGGGTCTCTGGGGCCAACGTCCTGACTTTC
cdr3_aa: CASSLTGVSGANVLTF

clone_size: -
d_call: -
j_call: TRBJ2-7
v_call: TRBV30
cdr3_nt: TGTGCCGCGCTCGACGGGAGTGGGTACGAGCAGTACTTC
cdr3_aa: CAALDGSGYEQYF

clone_size: -
d_call: -
j_call: TRBJ1-2
v_call: TRBV7-3
cdr3_nt: TGTGCCAGCAGCTTACGGGTCGACAGAAGTGTCGATGGCTACACCTTC
cdr3_aa: CASSLRVDRSVDGYTF

clone_size: -
d_call: -
j_call: TRBJ2-1
v_call: TRBV5-6
cdr3_nt: TGTGCCAGCAGCTTGGTAGGCAGGCCCTCCTACAATGAGCAGTTCTTC
cdr3_aa: CASSLVGRPSYNEQFF

clone_size: -
d_call: TRBD1
j_call: TRBJ2-1
v_call: TRBV9
cdr3_nt: TGTGCCAGCAGCGCTACCGGGACAGGGATCAATGAGCAGTTCTTC
cdr3_aa: CASSATGTGINEQFF

clone_size: -
d_call: -
j_call: TRBJ2-7
v_call: TRBV5-6
cdr3_nt: TGTGCCAGCAGCTTGGACAGCATAACCCCCTACGAGCAGTACTTC
cdr3_aa: CASSLDSITPYEQYF

clone_size: -
d_call: TRBD2
j_call: TRBJ2-1
v_call: TRBV28
cdr3_nt: TGTGCCAGCAGTTTCTGGAGCGGGAGGAACGATGAGCAGTTCTTC
cdr3_aa: CASSFWSGRNDEQFF

clone_size: -
d_call: TRBD1
j_call: TRBJ2-4
v_call: TRBV7-3
cdr3_nt: TGTGCCAGCAGCCTTCTCCCGGACAGGGTTGATTGCATTCAGTACTTC
cdr3_aa: CASSLLPDRVDCIQYF

clone_size: -
d_call: -
j_call: TRBJ2-2
v_call: TRBV27
cdr3_nt: TGTGCCAGCACCCGAGGGTCTTCCAACACCGGGGAGCTGTTTTTT
cdr3_aa: CASTRGSSNTGELFF

clone_size: -
d_call: -
j_call: TRBJ1-4
v_call: TRBV5-1
cdr3_nt: TGCGCCAGCAGCTTTTCCGAGGGATATAATGAAAAACTGTTTTTT
cdr3_aa: CASSFSEGYNEKLFF

clone_size: -
d_call: TRBD1
j_call: TRBJ2-5
v_call: TRBV10-1
cdr3_nt: TGCGCCAGCAGTGCCGGGACAGCGAGAGAGACCCAGTACTTC
cdr3_aa: CASSAGTARETQYF

clone_size: -
d_call: -
j_call: TRBJ2-7
v_call: TRBV25-1
cdr3_nt: TGTGCCAGCAGTGAAGGCAGGGGCCGGGGAGAGCAGTACTTC
cdr3_aa: CASSEGRGRGEQYF

clone_size: -
d_call: -
j_call: TRBJ2-1
v_call: TRBV6-1
cdr3_nt: TGTGCCAGCAGTGAGGCTAGCGCTTACAATGAGCAGTTCTTC
cdr3_aa: CASSEASAYNEQFF

clone_size: -
d_call: -
j_call: TRBJ1-2
v_call: TRBV5-6
cdr3_nt: TGTGCCAGCAGCCCCGGACAACCTAACTATGGCTACACCTTC
cdr3_aa: CASSPGQPNYGYTF